These 14 T cell receptor beta chains were sequenced from one sample in a study of T cells in Graves' hyperthyroidism and ophthalmopathy. Amplified TCR beta CDR3 regions came from RNA transcripts. The primer set for the first-round RT-PCR of the TCR CDR3 was HTBI. TCRdb analysed the multiplex PCR reads with MiXCR anew, one entry per CDR3 protein. The table includes some 770,000 distinct CDR3 sequences, around 17% detected once. What was sequenced was blood. The receptors shown here come from a man between 18 and 29 years old with Graves' hyperthyroidism.

As for this clonotype: Since a much larger clone is just one base distant, this may be a read error. This chain uses TRBV20-1 with TRBJ1-1, with D uncertain. This CDR3 has 13 residues. Looked up from germline, CDR1 is DFQATT and CDR2 is SNEGSKA (reference sequence). The CDR3 here is CNARDGLGTEAFF. The CDR3 nucleotides are TGCAATGCTAGAGATGGGTTAGGCACTGAAGCTTTCTTT.

The genes are TRBV5-8 and TRBJ1-2; D gene uncertain. Germline V CDR1 and CDR2: SGHTS, YDEGEE. This CDR3 comprises 12 residues. The V gene lost 4 bases and the J gene lost 3 bases, with 7 bases spanning the gap. The CDR3 bases are TGTGCCAGCAGCGGAGAATACTATGGCTACACCTTC. Protein sequence: CASSGEYYGYTF.

The gene calls are TRBV28 and TRBJ1-5, with D perhaps TRBD1 (6 bases). CDR1 is MDHEN and CDR2 is SYDVKM in the germline V gene. V lost 5 bases to trimming and J lost 3 bases, with 11 bases between them. The CDR3 consists of 14 residues. The CDR3 nucleotides read TGTGCCAGCAGTGGACAGTTACCCAATCAGCCCCAGCATTTT. Its protein product is CASSGQLPNQPQHF.

Only a few counts were recorded for this clonotype. The chain is built from TRBV7-3 and TRBJ2-1; TRBD2 agrees at 7 bases. Trimming took 5 bases from V and 8 from J; bases not matched to a gene: 15. Germline V lookup: CDR1 SGHTA, CDR2 FQGTGA. The CDR3 spans 16 residues. CDR3 sequence reads: CASSPILDGGIDEQFF. CDR3 nucleotide sequence: TGTGCCAGCAGCCCAATTCTTGACGGGGGGATCGATGAGCAGTTCTTC.

V and J are TRBV24-1 and TRBJ2-2; possibly TRBD1 or TRBD2 for D (5 bases each). Germline CDR1 reads KGHDR; CDR2 reads SFDVKD. V was pared by 11 bases and J by 8 bases, with 23 bases between. This CDR3 comprises 15 residues. This chain's CDR3 is CAISARDAPGGELFF. As DNA, the CDR3 is TGTGCCATAAGCGCCCGGGACGCTCCAGGGGGGGAGCTGTTTTTT.

This clonotype was counted between two and nine times. The chain links TRBV20-1 to TRBJ2-7; a possible D gene is TRBD1 (5 bases). This CDR3 has 12 residues. The germline CDR1 and CDR2 sequences are DFQATT and SNEGSKA (reference sequence). V was pared by 5 bases and J by 0 bases, with 8 bases between. CDR3 sequence: CSAARDSYEQYF. Written as DNA, the CDR3 is TGCAGTGCTGCCAGGGACTCCTACGAGCAGTACTTC.

This clonotype was observed a few times. V usage is TRBV29-1 and J usage is TRBJ2-2; D is unresolved. Germline V gene data show CDR1 as SQVTM and CDR2 as ANQGSEA. The germline V and J ends were trimmed by 5 bases and 1 base, with 14 bases remaining between them. This CDR3 has 15 amino acids. The CDR3 protein is CSVQLLGLNTGELFF. DNA of the CDR3: TGCAGCGTTCAATTATTGGGGTTGAACACCGGGGAGCTGTTTTTT.

Many counts were recorded for this clonotype. V gene TRBV28 combines with J gene TRBJ1-1; possible D gene TRBD1, 5 bases. The CDR3 is made up of 13 amino acids. Germline CDR1 is MDHEN and CDR2 is SYDVKM. Trimming shortened V by 6 bases and J by 6 bases, and 14 bases separated the two germline ends. The CDR3 sequence is CASRGVISPEAFF. The DNA for the CDR3 is TGTGCCAGCAGAGGGGTAATCTCACCTGAAGCTTTCTTT.

The V call is TRBV28, the J call TRBJ1-4; TRBD1 matches 7 bases. This CDR3 has 16 amino acids. Germline V gene sequence: CDR1 MDHEN, CDR2 SYDVKM. V was pared by 3 bases and J by 6 bases, with 10 bases of the junction left unmatched. The CDR3 spells CASSFLPGQADEKLFF. In nucleotides, the CDR3 is TGTGCCAGCAGTTTCCTCCCCGGACAGGCGGATGAAAAACTGTTTTTT.

This clonotype was counted only a few times. The chain couples TRBV5-1 to TRBJ1-1; D perhaps matches TRBD1 (5 bases). CDR3 size: 15 residues. Trimming removed 6 bases at V and 4 bases at J, with 19 bases between. Per the germline V gene, CDR1 is SGHRS and CDR2 is YFSETQ. The CDR3 DNA follows: TGCGCCAGCACCCCCTTCTCAGGGATGGGCACTGAAGCTTTCTTT. Residues: CASTPFSGMGTEAFF.

This clonotype was picked up many times. The rearrangement joins TRBV5-1 to TRBJ1-1; tentatively, D is TRBD1 (5 bases). Per germline, CDR1 SGHRS and CDR2 YFSETQ. Trimming pared 4 bases from V and 8 bases from J, leaving 15 bases between. CDR3 length equals 13 residues. CDR3 sequence: CASSQVQGPEAFF. The CDR3 DNA follows: TGCGCCAGCAGCCAGGTTCAGGGTCCCGAAGCTTTCTTT.

The chain recombines TRBV7-9 with TRBJ2-7; 12 positions agree with TRBD1. The CDR3 runs to 19 residues. Trimming at V came to 4 bases and at J to 2 bases, leaving 15 bases not matched to a gene. From germline, CDR1 is SEHNR and CDR2 FQNEAQ (reference sequence). The CDR3: CASSWTGTGGNSGTYEQYF. In DNA, the CDR3 is TGTGCCAGCAGCTGGACCGGGACAGGGGGCAATAGCGGAACCTACGAGCAGTACTTC.

This clonotype was observed at least ten times. The rearrangement joins TRBV28 to TRBJ1-5; TRBD1 agrees at 9 bases. The V segment lost 7 bases and the J segment 4 bases; nucleotides outside the gene matches: 11. The CDR3 is 16 residues long. CDR1 is MDHEN, CDR2 SYDVKM, per germline. CDR3 sequence (DNA): TGTGCCAGCACCCATTCACAGGGGGCGCGGAATCAGCCCCAGCATTTT. This sequence encodes CASTHSQGARNQPQHF.

This clonotype has a count of ten or more. Here the CDR3 DNA reads TGTGCCAGCAGTTTTGCAGGGGGCGGTCTGAGCAATCAGCCCCAGCATTTT. Protein: CASSFAGGGLSNQPQHF. This chain links TRBV28 with TRBJ1-5; 8 bases are shared with TRBD1. Trimming at V came to 3 bases and at J to 1 base, leaving 8 bases not matched to a gene. The germline V gene has CDR1 MDHEN and CDR2 SYDVKM. The CDR3 runs to 17 residues.